The source of this T cell receptor (beta chain) is a study of beta chain features in type 1 diabetes. As every portion of the isolated RNA was reverse transcribed, the sequencing read expressed TCRB transcripts. The data were produced by immunoSEQ multiplex PCR, yet TCRdb's version contains in-frame clones alone and is incomplete. The table includes 110,000 or so clones, 40% detected once. The germline gives CDR1 SQVTM, CDR2 ANQGSEA. V lost 6 bases, J lost 2 bases, and 14 bases lay in between. The CDR3 extends over 13 amino acids. The clonotype originates from a woman between 18 and 29 years old in good health. The sequenced sample consisted of stem cell memory CD4+ T cells from blood. The chain combines TRBV29-1 with TRBJ2-7; a weak D match, TRBD1 (6 bases). The chain's CDR3 is CSVLGWDTYEQYF. DNA for the CDR3: TGCAGCGTGTTAGGTTGGGACACCTACGAGCAGTACTTC.